A single sample is the source of the 6 T cell receptor beta chains below, sequenced in a study of T-cell reconstitution after alpha-beta-depleted transplantation in children. Unique molecular identifiers were built into the TCRbeta library. TCRdb called the PCR reads again in MiXCR, with one record for every CDR3 protein. This table holds 490,000 or so distinct CDR3 sequences, over 9.5% found once. The material was PBMCs, obtained before TCRalphabeta/CD19-depleted stem cell transplant. The receptors were gathered from a child younger than 10 with inherited bone marrow failure, due to receive a stem cell transplant.

The chain carries TRBV7-9 and TRBJ2-1; D remains ambiguous. Per the germline V gene, CDR1 is SEHNR and CDR2 is FQNEAQ (reference sequence). CDR3 size: 13 residues. Trimming shortened V by 1 base and J by 6 bases, and 7 bases separated the two germline ends. This CDR3 is CASSLDLVNEQFF. DNA for the CDR3: TGTGCCAGCAGCTTAGATCTAGTCAATGAGCAGTTCTTC.

This clonotype was seen ten or more times. The chain has TRBV5-1 and TRBJ2-5, with TRBD1 matching 8 bases. This CDR3 contains 14 residues. The trim removed 4 bases at V and 5 bases at J, leaving 7 bases unmatched. The germline V gene encodes CDR1 SGHRS and CDR2 YFSETQ. CDR3 nucleotides: TGCGCCAGCAGCCGGGACAGGACATTTGAGACCCAGTACTTC. This translates into CASSRDRTFETQYF.

This clonotype was observed at least ten times. The V gene is TRBV18, the J gene TRBJ2-1; 11 positions agree with TRBD2. Per the germline V gene, CDR1 is KGHSH and CDR2 is LQKENI. The CDR3 spans 14 residues. V dropped 2 bases and J dropped 10; count of bases not matched to a gene: 4. The DNA of the CDR3 is TGTGCCAGCTCACCATACCCTAGCGGGAGGGAGCAGTTCTTC. This encodes CASSPYPSGREQFF. Full variable domain (rest looked up from reference TRBV18 and TRBJ2-1): NAGVMQNPRHLVRRRGQEARLRCSPMKGHSHVYWYRQLPEEGLKFMVYLQKENIIDESGMPKERFSAEFPKEGPSILRIQQVVRGDSAAYFCASSPYPSGREQFFGPGTRLTVL.

This clonotype was seen repeatedly, ten times or more. CDR3 DNA: TGCGCCAGCAGCCAAGATCTGGGACTAGGTGCAGATACGCAGTATTTT. This codes for CASSQDLGLGADTQYF. This chain joins TRBV4-3 and TRBJ2-3; TRBD2 matches at 8 bases. The junction had 6 bases not matched to a gene; V was cut back by 0 bases and J by 4 bases. The CDR3 runs 16 residues. CDR1 and CDR2 from the germline V gene are LGHNA and YSLEER.

There are a few counts of this clonotype. This rearrangement joins TRBV11-2 to TRBJ2-6; 11 nucleotides match TRBD1. V lost 5 bases to trimming and J lost 0 bases; unmatched junction nucleotides: 9. The CDR3 contains 19 residues. The germline V gene has CDR1 SGHAT and CDR2 FQNNGV. CDR3 bases: TGTGCCAGCAGCGCCGGGTGGGGACAGGGGGGCTCTGGGGCCAACGTCCTGACTTTC. This gives the protein CASSAGWGQGGSGANVLTF.

This clonotype has a count of ten or more. This chain links TRBV6-5 with TRBJ2-1; 9 bases fit TRBD2. CDR1 and CDR2 (germline): MNHEY, SVGAGI. The CDR3 covers 14 residues. J lost 8 bases, V lost 6 bases, and 8 bases had no gene match. CDR3 nucleotide sequence: TGTGCCAGCAGATTAGGACTAGCGCACGATGAGCAGTTCTTC. Its translation is CASRLGLAHDEQFF.